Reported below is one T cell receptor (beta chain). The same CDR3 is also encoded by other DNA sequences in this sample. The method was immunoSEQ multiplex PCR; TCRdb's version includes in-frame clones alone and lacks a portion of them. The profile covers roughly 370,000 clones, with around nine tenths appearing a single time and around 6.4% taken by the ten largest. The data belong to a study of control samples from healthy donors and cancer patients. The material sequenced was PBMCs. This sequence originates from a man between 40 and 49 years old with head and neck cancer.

CDR3: CASSFGYEQYF. The CDR3 DNA reads as TGTGCCAGCAGTTTTGGCTACGAGCAGTACTTC. V and J are TRBV27 and TRBJ2-7; D unclear. Germline-derived CDR1 and CDR2 are MNHEY and SMNVEV (reference sequence). The CDR3 spans 11 residues. V was shortened by 3 bases and J by 3 bases, with 3 bases between the two germline ends.